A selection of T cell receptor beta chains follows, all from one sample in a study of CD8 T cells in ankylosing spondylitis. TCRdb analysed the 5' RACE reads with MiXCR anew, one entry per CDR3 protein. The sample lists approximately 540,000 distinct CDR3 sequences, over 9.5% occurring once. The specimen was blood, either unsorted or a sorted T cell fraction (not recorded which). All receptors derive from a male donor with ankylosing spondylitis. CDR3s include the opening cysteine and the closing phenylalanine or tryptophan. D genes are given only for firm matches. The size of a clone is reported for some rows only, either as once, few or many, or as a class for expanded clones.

CDR3aa: CAISEEGLVDEQFF
CDR3nt: TGTGCCATCAGTGAGGAGGGACTTGTGGATGAGCAGTTCTTC
len: 14
abundance: NA
j_gene: TRBJ2-1
d_gene: NA
v_gene: TRBV10-3

CDR3aa: CASSGGMTEAFF
CDR3nt: TGTGCCAGCAGCGGGGGGATGACTGAAGCTTTCTTT
len: 12
abundance: NA
j_gene: TRBJ1-1
d_gene: NA
v_gene: TRBV28

CDR3aa: CASSYSRASIKTQYF
CDR3nt: TGTGCCAGCAGTTACTCGCGCGCGAGTATAAAGACCCAGTACTTC
len: 15
abundance: NA
j_gene: TRBJ2-5
d_gene: NA
v_gene: TRBV6-5

CDR3aa: CAIGGLGANSGANVLTF
CDR3nt: TGTGCCATCGGGGGTCTGGGCGCCAACTCTGGGGCCAACGTCCTGACTTTC
len: 17
abundance: few
j_gene: TRBJ2-6
d_gene: NA
v_gene: TRBV10-3

CDR3aa: CASFSGSSNYGYTF
CDR3nt: TGTGCCAGCTTCTCAGGCTCCTCTAACTATGGCTACACCTTC
len: 14
abundance: NA
j_gene: TRBJ1-2
d_gene: NA
v_gene: TRBV6-1

CDR3aa: CASSPTAEDTQYF
CDR3nt: TGTGCCAGCAGCCCCACAGCCGAGGATACGCAGTATTTT
len: 13
abundance: NA
j_gene: TRBJ2-3
d_gene: NA
v_gene: TRBV2

CDR3aa: CACGGQPGELFF
CDR3nt: TGTGCCTGTGGGGGACAACCCGGGGAGCTGTTTTTT
len: 12
abundance: few
j_gene: TRBJ2-2
d_gene: NA
v_gene: TRBV28

CDR3aa: CSARDPIDTQYF
CDR3nt: TGCAGTGCTAGAGATCCAATAGATACGCAGTATTTT
len: 12
abundance: NA
j_gene: TRBJ2-3
d_gene: NA
v_gene: TRBV20-1

CDR3aa: CASSKGSGRGITGNEQFF
CDR3nt: TGTGCCAGCAGCAAAGGTAGCGGGAGAGGGATTACTGGCAATGAGCAGTTCTTC
len: 18
abundance: once
j_gene: TRBJ2-1
d_gene: NA
v_gene: TRBV21-1

CDR3aa: CASSPRVGANYGYTF
CDR3nt: TGTGCCAGCAGTCCCCGTGTCGGGGCCAACTATGGCTACACCTTC
len: 15
abundance: many
j_gene: TRBJ1-2
d_gene: NA
v_gene: TRBV12-3/TRBV12-4

CDR3aa: CASSRWTDRGVLTF
CDR3nt: TGTGCCAGCAGCCGTTGGACTGACCGCGGCGTCCTGACTTTC
len: 14
abundance: few
j_gene: TRBJ2-6
d_gene: NA
v_gene: TRBV3-1

CDR3aa: CSASRRASGSYNEQFF
CDR3nt: TGCAGTGCTTCCCGCAGGGCTAGCGGTTCCTACAATGAGCAGTTCTTC
len: 16
abundance: NA
j_gene: TRBJ2-1
d_gene: TRBD2
v_gene: TRBV20-1

CDR3aa: CSSSGHEGQNNSPLHF
CDR3nt: TGTTCCAGCAGTGGCCACGAGGGACAGAATAATTCACCCCTCCACTTT
len: 16
abundance: NA
j_gene: TRBJ1-6
d_gene: TRBD1
v_gene: TRBV2

CDR3aa: CASSPSRVYTPPGYNSPLHF
CDR3nt: TGTGCCAGCAGCCCGAGCAGGGTCTATACGCCCCCCGGCTATAATTCACCCCTCCACTTT
len: 20
abundance: few
j_gene: TRBJ1-6
d_gene: NA
v_gene: TRBV12-3/TRBV12-4

CDR3aa: CASSLSQDQNEQYF
CDR3nt: TGCGCCAGCAGCTTGAGTCAGGACCAAAACGAGCAGTACTTC
len: 14
abundance: NA
j_gene: TRBJ2-7
d_gene: NA
v_gene: TRBV5-1

CDR3aa: CATSRVTLWAGELFF
CDR3nt: TGTGCCACCAGCAGAGTTACCCTATGGGCCGGGGAGCTGTTTTTT
len: 15
abundance: NA
j_gene: TRBJ2-2
d_gene: NA
v_gene: TRBV15

CDR3aa: CASTPLLGQGAYNEQFF
CDR3nt: TGTGCCAGCACCCCTTTGTTGGGACAGGGGGCCTACAATGAGCAGTTCTTC
len: 17
abundance: few
j_gene: TRBJ2-1
d_gene: TRBD1
v_gene: TRBV12-3/TRBV12-4

CDR3aa: CASSQSGTRASNEQFF
CDR3nt: TGCGCCAGCAGCCAATCCGGGACCCGCGCCTCCAATGAGCAGTTCTTC
len: 16
abundance: NA
j_gene: TRBJ2-1
d_gene: NA
v_gene: TRBV4-1

CDR3aa: CASSHNRDSRDGEQFF
CDR3nt: TGTGCCAGCAGCCATAACCGGGACTCCCGGGACGGTGAGCAGTTCTTC
len: 16
abundance: NA
j_gene: TRBJ2-1
d_gene: NA
v_gene: TRBV4-2

CDR3aa: CASSLWEDDDTEAFF
CDR3nt: TGCGCCAGCAGCTTGTGGGAGGACGATGACACTGAAGCTTTCTTT
len: 15
abundance: few
j_gene: TRBJ1-1
d_gene: NA
v_gene: TRBV5-1

CDR3aa: CASSELLLTGELFF
CDR3nt: TGCGCCAGCAGTGAGTTACTCCTCACCGGGGAGCTGTTTTTT
len: 14
abundance: few
j_gene: TRBJ2-2
d_gene: NA
v_gene: TRBV10-1

CDR3aa: CASSLALHQETQYF
CDR3nt: TGTGCCAGCAGCTTAGCGCTACACCAAGAGACCCAGTACTTC
len: 14
abundance: NA
j_gene: TRBJ2-5
d_gene: NA
v_gene: TRBV7-8

CDR3aa: CATSDSGTGSSYEQYF
CDR3nt: TGTGCCACCAGTGACTCCGGGACAGGGTCAAGCTACGAGCAGTACTTC
len: 16
abundance: NA
j_gene: TRBJ2-7
d_gene: TRBD1
v_gene: TRBV24-1

CDR3aa: CAIRETDLNTEAFF
CDR3nt: TGTGCCATCAGGGAGACAGACCTGAACACTGAAGCTTTCTTT
len: 14
abundance: many
j_gene: TRBJ1-1
d_gene: NA
v_gene: TRBV10-3

CDR3aa: CASKAGGTDTQYF
CDR3nt: TGTGCCAGCAAGGCGGGAGGTACAGATACGCAGTATTTT
len: 13
abundance: many
j_gene: TRBJ2-3
d_gene: TRBD2
v_gene: TRBV7-9

CDR3aa: CASSGATGGMNTEAFF
CDR3nt: TGTGCCAGCAGTGGGGCGACAGGGGGTATGAACACTGAAGCTTTCTTT
len: 16
abundance: few
j_gene: TRBJ1-1
d_gene: TRBD1
v_gene: TRBV2

CDR3aa: CASRRGAPGANVLTF
CDR3nt: TGCGCCAGCCGAAGGGGGGCCCCCGGGGCCAACGTCCTGACTTTC
len: 15
abundance: few
j_gene: TRBJ2-6
d_gene: NA
v_gene: TRBV5-1

CDR3aa: CASSLQPNEKLFF
CDR3nt: TGTGCCAGCAGCTTGCAACCCAACGAAAAACTGTTTTTT
len: 13
abundance: few
j_gene: TRBJ1-4
d_gene: NA
v_gene: TRBV5-5

CDR3aa: CASSLEHSTDTQYF
CDR3nt: TGTGCCAGCAGCTTAGAACACAGCACAGATACGCAGTATTTT
len: 14
abundance: few
j_gene: TRBJ2-3
d_gene: NA
v_gene: TRBV11-2

CDR3aa: CASSLTWDTQYF
CDR3nt: TGTGCCAGCAGCTTAACGTGGGATACGCAGTATTTT
len: 12
abundance: few
j_gene: TRBJ2-3
d_gene: NA
v_gene: TRBV11-2

CDR3aa: CASSEAGSLGFNTGELFF
CDR3nt: TGCGCCAGCAGTGAGGCCGGCAGCCTGGGGTTTAACACCGGGGAGCTGTTTTTT
len: 18
abundance: NA
j_gene: TRBJ2-2
d_gene: NA
v_gene: TRBV10-1

CDR3aa: CASSVALINTEAFF
CDR3nt: TGTGCCAGCAGCGTAGCTCTGATCAACACTGAAGCTTTCTTT
len: 14
abundance: NA
j_gene: TRBJ1-1
d_gene: NA
v_gene: TRBV9

CDR3aa: CSAREDLSGSSYEQYF
CDR3nt: TGCAGTGCTAGAGAAGATTTGAGCGGGAGCTCCTACGAGCAGTACTTC
len: 16
abundance: NA
j_gene: TRBJ2-7
d_gene: TRBD2
v_gene: TRBV20-1

CDR3aa: CASSQGEGRDILLHF
CDR3nt: TGCGCCAGCAGTCAGGGGGAAGGGAGGGATATTCTCCTCCACTTT
len: 15
abundance: few
j_gene: TRBJ1-6
d_gene: TRBD1
v_gene: TRBV4-1

CDR3aa: CATSEGYGYTF
CDR3nt: TGTGCCACCAGTGAAGGATATGGCTACACCTTC
len: 11
abundance: few
j_gene: TRBJ1-2
d_gene: NA
v_gene: TRBV24-1

CDR3aa: CASAWVNTEAFF
CDR3nt: TGTGCCAGCGCGTGGGTGAACACTGAAGCTTTCTTT
len: 12
abundance: many
j_gene: TRBJ1-1
d_gene: NA
v_gene: TRBV7-9

CDR3aa: CASSFQREVGNEQFF
CDR3nt: TGTGCCAGCAGCTTTCAGCGGGAGGTTGGCAATGAGCAGTTCTTC
len: 15
abundance: NA
j_gene: TRBJ2-1
d_gene: TRBD2
v_gene: TRBV11-2

CDR3aa: CSASFGTANTEAFF
CDR3nt: TGCAGTGCTAGTTTCGGGACAGCAAACACTGAAGCTTTCTTT
len: 14
abundance: few
j_gene: TRBJ1-1
d_gene: TRBD1
v_gene: TRBV20-1

CDR3aa: CSVYQDRAGEQYF
CDR3nt: TGCAGCGTTTACCAGGACAGGGCGGGGGAGCAGTACTTC
len: 13
abundance: many
j_gene: TRBJ2-7
d_gene: TRBD1
v_gene: TRBV29-1

CDR3aa: CASTDRPGETQYF
CDR3nt: TGTGCCAGCACCGACAGACCCGGAGAGACCCAGTACTTC
len: 13
abundance: NA
j_gene: TRBJ2-5
d_gene: NA
v_gene: TRBV2

CDR3aa: CSASPGRNSYEQYF
CDR3nt: TGCAGTGCCAGTCCCGGCAGGAACTCCTACGAGCAGTACTTC
len: 14
abundance: NA
j_gene: TRBJ2-7
d_gene: NA
v_gene: TRBV20-1

CDR3aa: CASSLSGNSDNEQFF
CDR3nt: TGCGCCAGCAGCTTGAGCGGGAACTCGGACAATGAGCAGTTCTTC
len: 15
abundance: few
j_gene: TRBJ2-1
d_gene: TRBD2
v_gene: TRBV5-1

CDR3aa: CASSVAEYGYTF
CDR3nt: TGTGCCAGCAGTGTGGCAGAGTATGGCTACACCTTC
len: 12
abundance: few
j_gene: TRBJ1-2
d_gene: NA
v_gene: TRBV12-3/TRBV12-4

CDR3aa: CASSLMDGDSYNEQFF
CDR3nt: TGTGCCAGCAGCTTAATGGACGGGGACTCCTACAATGAGCAGTTCTTC
len: 16
abundance: NA
j_gene: TRBJ2-1
d_gene: NA
v_gene: TRBV7-8

CDR3aa: CASSEYGQRHNEQFF
CDR3nt: TGTGCCAGCAGTGAATATGGTCAGCGGCACAATGAGCAGTTCTTC
len: 15
abundance: few
j_gene: TRBJ2-1
d_gene: NA
v_gene: TRBV25-1

CDR3aa: CSVDFGSPQETQYF
CDR3nt: TGCAGCGTTGACTTCGGGAGCCCCCAAGAGACCCAGTACTTC
len: 14
abundance: NA
j_gene: TRBJ2-5
d_gene: NA
v_gene: TRBV29-1

CDR3aa: CASSHANRLAGGNTGELFF
CDR3nt: TGTGCCAGCAGCCATGCGAATCGGCTAGCGGGAGGGAATACCGGGGAGCTGTTTTTT
len: 19
abundance: NA
j_gene: TRBJ2-2
d_gene: TRBD2
v_gene: TRBV3-1

CDR3aa: CASSFSGGNEQFF
CDR3nt: TGTGCCAGCAGTTTTAGCGGGGGGAATGAGCAGTTCTTC
len: 13
abundance: NA
j_gene: TRBJ2-1
d_gene: TRBD2
v_gene: TRBV7-8

CDR3aa: CASASTSGSSYNEQFF
CDR3nt: TGTGCCAGCGCCTCGACTAGCGGGAGCTCCTACAATGAGCAGTTCTTC
len: 16
abundance: NA
j_gene: TRBJ2-1
d_gene: TRBD2
v_gene: TRBV7-8

CDR3aa: CATSRDPGTGEGEQFF
CDR3nt: TGTGCCACCAGCAGAGACCCCGGGACAGGGGAAGGCGAGCAGTTCTTC
len: 16
abundance: NA
j_gene: TRBJ2-1
d_gene: TRBD1
v_gene: TRBV15

CDR3aa: CSARSQAGGGYTF
CDR3nt: TGCAGTGCTAGAAGTCAGGCCGGCGGCGGCTACACCTTC
len: 13
abundance: few
j_gene: TRBJ1-2
d_gene: NA
v_gene: TRBV20-1

CDR3aa: CSATSGIAGELFF
CDR3nt: TGCAGTGCCACTAGCGGGATCGCCGGGGAGCTGTTTTTT
len: 13
abundance: NA
j_gene: TRBJ2-2
d_gene: TRBD2
v_gene: TRBV20-1

CDR3aa: CASSFGERNTEAFF
CDR3nt: TGCGCCAGCAGCTTCGGGGAAAGGAACACTGAAGCTTTCTTT
len: 14
abundance: many
j_gene: TRBJ1-1
d_gene: NA
v_gene: TRBV5-1

CDR3aa: CASSQRRDESHNEQFF
CDR3nt: TGCGCCAGCAGCCAGCGGCGGGATGAATCCCACAATGAGCAGTTCTTC
len: 16
abundance: few
j_gene: TRBJ2-1
d_gene: NA
v_gene: TRBV4-1

CDR3aa: CASSFGDRTITDTQYF
CDR3nt: TGCGCCAGCAGCTTCGGGGACAGGACTATCACAGATACGCAGTATTTT
len: 16
abundance: few
j_gene: TRBJ2-3
d_gene: TRBD1
v_gene: TRBV5-1